This T cell receptor beta chain emerged from a study of blood T cell repertoires in COVID-19. Study-wide context: Whether acute or convalescent, the COVID-19 samples came from the United States, Italy and Spain.

After removal of 2 bases from V and 7 bases from J, the junction contained 9 bases not matched to a gene. This CDR3 has 15 amino acids. Per germline, CDR1 MNHEY and CDR2 SVGEGT. Authors' methods: Reference gene primers were amplified, and this amplification served to estimate nucleated cell counts. TCRdb keeps only in-frame clones here, not all; method: immunoSEQ multiplex PCR. V and J calls and clone size come straight from that table; D and trimming were deduced from the DNA. Among approximately 350,000 clones listed, approximately 86% were seen once. Sequencing was performed on peripheral blood. This receptor was taken from a woman aged 55-70 years with COVID-19, enrolled during active disease. The V call is TRBV6-2 or TRBV6-3, the J call TRBJ2-7; the match to TRBD1 covers 9 bases. Here the CDR3 reads CASSYGTGRAREQYF. For the CDR3, the DNA is TGTGCCAGCAGTTACGGGACAGGGAGGGCTCGGGAGCAGTACTTC.